The subject of this entry is one TCR beta chain. The data were taken from a study of blood T cell repertoires in COVID-19. Background on the study: Material from acute and convalescent COVID-19 was sourced from the United States, Italy and Spain. From T cells, B-cell-depleted T cells, or PBMCs came the material, which was cDNA or gDNA.

The authors' processing: Amplified reference gene primers provided the basis for estimating nucleated cell counts. Clones were sequenced by immunoSEQ multiplex PCR, and TCRdb holds only the in-frame ones, with some missing. The V and J calls and the clone size are those of that table, but D and trimming were determined from the DNA. The repertoire has over 300,000 clones, around 90% of them found once; the top ten carry around 6.6%. The sample consisted of peripheral blood. The origin of this receptor is a man aged 18 to 29 who had recovered from COVID-19.

The CDR3 is CASSYWAGHLGYEQYF. For the CDR3, the DNA is TGTGCCAGCAGTTATTGGGCAGGGCATCTGGGCTACGAGCAGTACTTC. The chain carries TRBV6-5 and TRBJ2-7; D is perhaps TRBD1 (5 bases). Trimming stripped 3 bases from V and 3 bases from J, with 18 bases between. This CDR3 contains 16 residues. Germline CDR1 reads MNHEY; CDR2 reads SVGAGI.